Sequencing of this TCR beta chain was carried out in a study of STAT3 mutations in large granular lymphocyte leukemia. Each sample's TCRbeta library yielded on average around 41,000 productive templates. Profiled with immunoSEQ multiplex PCR; TCRdb holds only in-frame clones, not every one. In the table there are roughly 9,700 clones, roughly 85% of which are singletons. General observations from the study: Every T-cell large granular lymphocyte leukemia patient had at least one immunodominant TCR beta clonotype.

The CDR3 spans 18 amino acids, including both terminal residues. The germline gives CDR1 MNHEY, CDR2 SMNVEV (reference sequence). This clone appeared a few times. Its antigen is still unknown. The limits of the CDR3 on the DNA are not certain, so only TCRdb's listed CDR3 is given. The sequence was obtained from a man aged 60-69 years with T-cell large granular lymphocyte leukemia. Some clones in this sample may be carry-over from other donors' samples. The V call is TRBV27, the J call TRBJ2-7; the DNA was not used to check the table's D call, TRBD2. What was sequenced was peripheral blood mononuclear cells. CDR3: CASSSSTLSARGSYEQYF.